Each of the 4 T cell receptor beta chains below was sequenced from the same sample in a study of blood T cell repertoires in COVID-19. Sequenced by immunoSEQ multiplex PCR; TCRdb stores in-frame clones only, minus some. The table includes 300,000 to 400,000 clones, about 90% detected once. The sequenced material came from peripheral blood. The source of these receptors is a woman aged 50 to 60 with COVID-19, enrolled during active disease.

This clone was observed a few times. The chain couples TRBV7-6 to TRBJ2-2; perhaps TRBD1 as D (5 bases). The V and J ends lost 2 bases and 1 base respectively, with 11 bases between them. The CDR3 has 16 residues. Germline V gene sequence: CDR1 SGHVS, CDR2 FNYEAQ. CDR3 in DNA: TGTGCCAGCAGCTTAAAACGACAGCTGAACACCGGGGAGCTGTTTTTT. Amino acid sequence: CASSLKRQLNTGELFF.

The rearrangement links TRBV6-1 to TRBJ1-3, with D possibly being TRBD1 (5 bases). This CDR3 has 17 residues. V gave up 2 bases and J gave up 0 bases, with 14 bases separating them. Germline V CDR1 and CDR2: MNHNS, SASEGT. The chain's CDR3 is CASSEFGGGSSGNTIYF. For the CDR3, the DNA is TGTGCCAGCAGTGAATTCGGTGGGGGGTCCTCTGGAAACACCATATATTTT.

The chain is built from TRBV5-1 and TRBJ2-2, with 11 bases fitting TRBD2. The CDR3 length is 15 residues. The ends lost 4 bases at V and 1 base at J; junction bases unmatched: 0. Looked up from germline, CDR1 is SGHRS and CDR2 is YFSETQ. The CDR3 region is CASSGTSGNTGELFF. In nucleotides, the CDR3 is TGCGCCAGCAGCGGGACTAGCGGGAACACCGGGGAGCTGTTTTTT.

The rearrangement joins TRBV27 to TRBJ1-2; 9 nucleotides agree with TRBD1. The CDR3 has 15 residues. V trimming: 8 bases; J trimming: 3 bases; junction bases outside the gene matches: 10. Looked up from germline, CDR1 is MNHEY and CDR2 is SMNVEV (reference sequence). CDR3 sequence (DNA): TGTGCCAGCGCCTACACAGGGGGCGCCGACTATGGCTACACCTTC. This translates into CASAYTGGADYGYTF.